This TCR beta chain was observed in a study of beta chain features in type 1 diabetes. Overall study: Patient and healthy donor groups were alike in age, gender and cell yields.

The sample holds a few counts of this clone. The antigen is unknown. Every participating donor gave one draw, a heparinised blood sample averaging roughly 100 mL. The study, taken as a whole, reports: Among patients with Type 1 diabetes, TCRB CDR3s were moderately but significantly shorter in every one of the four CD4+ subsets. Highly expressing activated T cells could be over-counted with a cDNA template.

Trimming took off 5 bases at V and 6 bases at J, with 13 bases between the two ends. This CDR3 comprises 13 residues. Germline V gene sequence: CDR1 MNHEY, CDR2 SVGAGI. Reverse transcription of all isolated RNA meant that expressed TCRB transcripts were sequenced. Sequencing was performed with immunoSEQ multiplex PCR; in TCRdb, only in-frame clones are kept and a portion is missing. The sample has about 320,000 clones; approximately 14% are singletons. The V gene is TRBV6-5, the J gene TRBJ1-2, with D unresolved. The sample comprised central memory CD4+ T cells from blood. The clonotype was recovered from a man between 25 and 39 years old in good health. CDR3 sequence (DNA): TGTGCCAGCAGTGAAGTTCTCGCGGATGGCTACACCTTC. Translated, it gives CASSEVLADGYTF.